The 25 T cell receptor beta chains reported below all come from one sample, sequenced in a study of high-grade serous ovarian cancer treatment subgroups. Tumor tissue was taken before any definitive surgery or chemotherapy was given. Assay: immunoSEQ multiplex PCR; the TCRdb copy retains only in-frame clones and omits some. Among about 16,000 clones listed, around 73% were seen once. Specimen: tumor tissue. These receptors were obtained from a human donor with high-grade serous ovarian cancer.

This clone was counted between two and nine times. V and J are TRBV7-9 and TRBJ2-7; D uncertain. Germline V gene data show CDR1 as SEHNR and CDR2 as FQNEAQ (reference sequence). The CDR3 covers 13 residues. The V end lost 3 bases, the J end lost 1 base, and 7 bases lay between the germline ends. This CDR3 is CASSFSESYEQYF. Here the CDR3 DNA reads TGTGCCAGCAGCTTTTCGGAATCCTACGAGCAGTACTTC.

In this sample, this clone turned up a few times. CDR3 region: CASSSDRASTDTQYF. CDR3 sequence (DNA): TGCGCCAGCAGCTCGGACAGGGCTAGCACAGATACGCAGTATTTT. The chain is built from TRBV5-1 and TRBJ2-3; 8 positions match TRBD1. Germline-derived CDR1 and CDR2 are SGHRS and YFSETQ. V was pared by 3 bases and J by 0 bases, with 3 bases of the junction left unmatched. This CDR3 comprises 15 residues.

This clone occurred once. This sequence joins TRBV15 and TRBJ1-2, with D unclear. This CDR3 has 16 residues. Germline values: CDR1 LNHNV, CDR2 YYDKDF (reference sequence). Trimming took off 1 base at V and 0 bases at J, with 12 bases between the two ends. CDR3 DNA sequence: TGTGCCACCAGCAGAGCCCTGTGGACTGCTAACTATGGCTACACCTTC. Translating it yields CATSRALWTANYGYTF.

The V and J genes are TRBV5-1 and TRBJ2-3, with 10 bases lining up with TRBD2. The trim removed 1 base at V and 1 base at J, leaving 12 bases unmatched. This CDR3 has 19 amino acids. Looked up from germline, CDR1 is SGHRS and CDR2 is YFSETQ. The CDR3 spells CASSLRNRNLAGGTDTQYF. The DNA of the CDR3 is TGCGCCAGCAGCTTGCGCAACCGGAATCTAGCGGGGGGCACAGATACGCAGTATTTT.

The genes are TRBV7-9 and TRBJ1-4, with 7 bases lining up with TRBD1. V gave up 1 base and J gave up 6 bases; unmatched junction bases: 2. CDR1 is SEHNR, CDR2 FQNEAQ, per germline (reference sequence). The CDR3 sequence is 14 residues long. The DNA of the CDR3 is TGTGCCAGCAGCTTAGGCAGGGGGGATGAAAAACTGTTTTTT. It translates to CASSLGRGDEKLFF.

The chain recombines TRBV9 with TRBJ1-4; D ambiguous. The CDR3 contains 15 residues. The germline gives CDR1 SGDLS, CDR2 YYNGEE. The ends were cut back, 0 bases at V and 0 bases at J, with 6 bases in the middle. The CDR3 nucleotides are TGTGCCAGCAGCGTAGTAGGTGCAACTAATGAAAAACTGTTTTTT. Translation gives CASSVVGATNEKLFF.

This clone was detected a few times. Since the CDR3 does not end with the conserved phenylalanine or tryptophan, this likely comes from a read error. The limits of the CDR3 on the DNA are not certain, so only TCRdb's listed CDR3 is given. This CDR3 is CASSYRGAIYL. The chain is built from TRBV6-6 and TRBJ1-2. The CDR3 is made up of 11 amino acids, end residues included. The germline gives CDR1 MNHNY, CDR2 SVGAGI (reference sequence).

This clone was counted a few times. This chain uses TRBV30 with TRBJ1-2; TRBD1 aligns across 7 bases. The CDR3 totals 14 residues. CDR1 is GTSNPN, CDR2 SVGIG, per germline (reference sequence). V lost 0 bases, J lost 6 bases, and 7 bases stayed unmatched. The CDR3 coding sequence is TGTGCCTGGAGTGTAAACAGGGGAGAGAATGGCTACACCTTC. It codes for CAWSVNRGENGYTF.

The gene calls are TRBV13 and TRBJ2-3; maybe TRBD1 (9 bases). Trimming left V 5 bases short and J 2 bases short, with 20 bases between. Germline V gene sequence: CDR1 PRHDT, CDR2 FYEKMQ (reference sequence). The CDR3 covers 17 residues. In DNA form, the CDR3 reads TGTGCCAGCAGCCTGCGGGGGGACAGGGAGTACACAGATACGCAGTATTTT. It encodes CASSLRGDREYTDTQYF.

This clone has just a few counts. The chain employs TRBV4-3 and TRBJ1-1, with 7 bases matching TRBD1. CDR1 and CDR2 from the germline V gene are LGHNA and YSLEER. This CDR3 spans 18 amino acids. V shed 5 bases, J shed 3 bases, and the junction held 18 bases outside the gene matches. The chain's CDR3 is CASSSIRDRTLMDTEAFF. The CDR3 nucleotides read TGCGCCAGCAGCTCGATCCGGGACAGAACTCTAATGGACACTGAAGCTTTCTTT.

J is TRBJ2-1 and V is TRBV6-5; TRBD2 agrees at 11 bases. Losses at the gene ends were 5 bases for V and 3 bases for J; bases not matched to a gene: 3. The CDR3 covers 15 residues. Germline values: CDR1 MNHEY, CDR2 SVGAGI. CDR3 sequence (DNA): TGTGCCAGCAGTCCTAGCGGGGGGAACTACAATGAGCAGTTCTTC. Translated: CASSPSGGNYNEQFF.

The rearrangement links TRBV5-4 to TRBJ2-2, with TRBD2 as a possible D gene (6 bases). Germline CDR1 reads SGHNT; CDR2 reads YYREEE (reference sequence). The CDR3 runs to 13 residues. V lost 4 bases, J lost 6 bases, and 10 bases lay in between. CDR3 sequence reads: CASSGRDSGELFF. Written as DNA, the CDR3 is TGTGCCAGCAGCGGCAGGGACTCCGGGGAGCTGTTTTTT.

The chain is built from TRBV19 and TRBJ2-7; D remains unclear. V lost 8 bases, J lost 4 bases, and 15 bases lay in between. The CDR3 length is 13 residues. Germline-derived CDR1 and CDR2 are LNHDA and SQIVND (reference sequence). Here the CDR3 DNA reads TGTGCCAGTTCACGACCTGGGTCGTACGAGCAGTACTTC. Encoded protein: CASSRPGSYEQYF.

The V call is TRBV7-9, the J call TRBJ2-7; D may be TRBD1 or TRBD2 (5 bases each). CDR3 length: 15 residues. The germline gives CDR1 SEHNR, CDR2 FQNEAQ (reference sequence). V dropped 1 base and J dropped 2 bases, with 12 bases sitting between them. The CDR3 DNA reads as TGTGCCAGCAGCTTAGGGGGTGGGGGTACCTACGAGCAGTACTTC. Translation: CASSLGGGGTYEQYF.

This chain links TRBV28 with TRBJ1-4, with 8 bases fitting TRBD1. Germline V gene data show CDR1 as MDHEN and CDR2 as SYDVKM. With 5 bases clipped from V and 8 bases from J, the junction kept 13 bases outside the gene matches. This CDR3 spans 16 amino acids. The CDR3 here is CASSLSDRGGGEKLFF. The CDR3 bases are TGTGCCAGCAGTCTATCCGACAGGGGTGGAGGAGAAAAACTGTTTTTT. Variable domain in full (rest from reference TRBV28 and TRBJ1-4): DVKVTQSSRYLVKRTGEKVFLECVQDMDHENMFWYRQDPGLGLRLIYFSYDVKMKEKGDIPEGYSVSREKKERFSLILESASTNQTSMYLCASSLSDRGGGEKLFFGSGTQLSVL.

This clone showed up just a few times. The chain has TRBV19 and TRBJ2-3; TRBD2 agrees at 9 bases. Trimming removed 1 base from V and 4 bases from J; junction bases left unmatched: 12. Germline V lookup: CDR1 LNHDA, CDR2 SQIVND (reference sequence). CDR3 length equals 18 residues. The CDR3 loop reads CASSIGLRGGGAPDTQYF. The CDR3, as DNA: TGTGCCAGTAGTATAGGCCTTAGGGGCGGGGGGGCCCCAGATACGCAGTATTTT.

This rearrangement joins TRBV4-3 to TRBJ1-1, with no clear D. The CDR3 contains 15 residues. Germline-derived CDR1 and CDR2 are LGHNA and YSLEER. V was cut by 1 base and J by 5 bases, with 14 bases left in between. For the CDR3, the DNA is TGCGCCAGCAGCCAAGTAGTGGGTGGGGAAACTGAAGCTTTCTTT. It specifies CASSQVVGGETEAFF.

The chain links TRBV5-1 to TRBJ2-7; the D is unclear. The CDR3 runs 13 residues. In germline, CDR1 is SGHRS, CDR2 YFSETQ. Trimming removed 4 bases at V and 1 base at J, with 9 bases between. Written as DNA, the CDR3 is TGCGCCAGCAGCATCTCTGATTCCTACGAGCAGTACTTC. It yields the protein CASSISDSYEQYF.

This rearrangement joins TRBV6-5 to TRBJ1-1, with D perhaps TRBD1 (5 bases). V was clipped by 3 bases and J by 11 bases, with 13 bases between them. The CDR3 has 12 residues. Germline V gene lookup returns CDR1 MNHEY and CDR2 SVGAGI. This CDR3 reads CASSYSPGTAFF. CDR3 nucleotide sequence: TGTGCCAGCAGTTATTCCCCAGGGACGGCTTTCTTT.

V gene TRBV5-6 combines with J gene TRBJ2-5; 7 positions agree with TRBD1. Germline CDR1 SGHDT, CDR2 YYEEEE. J was trimmed by 4 bases and V by 5 bases; bases with no gene match: 5. The CDR3 runs 13 residues. The CDR3 loop is CASRPGTVETQYF. CDR3 DNA: TGTGCCAGCAGACCTGGGACAGTAGAGACCCAGTACTTC.

The chain recombines TRBV5-8 with TRBJ2-3; TRBD1 matches at 8 bases. There are 15 residues in the CDR3. With V trimmed by 8 bases and J by 6 bases, 14 bases remained unmatched. In germline, CDR1 is SGHTS, CDR2 YDEGEE. The DNA of the CDR3 is TGTGCCAGTTCCCAGGGGGCTGGTGGCGTCGATACGCAGTATTTT. It encodes CASSQGAGGVDTQYF. Full variable domain (missing parts from reference TRBV5-8 and TRBJ2-3): EAGVTQSPTHLIKTRGQQATLRCSPISGHTSVYWYQQALGLGLQFLLWYDEGEERNRGNFPPRFSGRQFPNYSSELNVNALELEDSALYLCASSQGAGGVDTQYFGPGTRLTVL.

The rearrangement uses TRBV9 and TRBJ2-7, with D uncertain. The CDR3 spans 15 residues. With 0 bases removed from V and 0 bases from J, the gap between germline ends came to 10 bases. Germline V gives CDR1 SGDLS, CDR2 YYNGEE. CDR3 loop: CASSVGDGPSYEQYF. CDR3 in DNA: TGTGCCAGCAGCGTAGGTGACGGACCCTCCTACGAGCAGTACTTC.

This chain connects TRBV7-2 to TRBJ1-3, with D uncertain. Germline CDR1 reads SGHTA; CDR2 reads FQGNSA. The length of the CDR3 is 15 residues. V lost 7 bases and J 2 bases, leaving 15 bases between the germline ends. CDR3 protein: CASTRLTNPGNTIYF. The CDR3 DNA sequence: TGTGCCAGCACCCGACTCACCAACCCTGGAAACACCATATATTTT.

CDR3 bases: TGTGCCAGCAGTATACCGGGACAGGAAAAAGAGACCCAGTACTTC. This encodes CASSIPGQEKETQYF. The chain has TRBV6-6 and TRBJ2-5; 8 bases are shared with TRBD1. Germline assignment: CDR1 MNHNY and CDR2 SVGAGI (reference sequence). The length of the CDR3 is 15 residues. The V gene end was trimmed by 5 bases and the J gene end by 3 bases; junction bases not matched to a gene: 8.

The rearrangement uses TRBV19 and TRBJ1-6, with 9 bases that match TRBD1. The ends lost 5 bases at V and 8 bases at J; junction bases unmatched: 7. The CDR3 totals 15 residues. Germline V CDR1 and CDR2: LNHDA, SQIVND (reference sequence). The CDR3 reads CASSVQGAMDSPLHF. The DNA for the CDR3 is TGTGCCAGTAGTGTACAGGGGGCTATGGATTCACCCCTCCACTTT.